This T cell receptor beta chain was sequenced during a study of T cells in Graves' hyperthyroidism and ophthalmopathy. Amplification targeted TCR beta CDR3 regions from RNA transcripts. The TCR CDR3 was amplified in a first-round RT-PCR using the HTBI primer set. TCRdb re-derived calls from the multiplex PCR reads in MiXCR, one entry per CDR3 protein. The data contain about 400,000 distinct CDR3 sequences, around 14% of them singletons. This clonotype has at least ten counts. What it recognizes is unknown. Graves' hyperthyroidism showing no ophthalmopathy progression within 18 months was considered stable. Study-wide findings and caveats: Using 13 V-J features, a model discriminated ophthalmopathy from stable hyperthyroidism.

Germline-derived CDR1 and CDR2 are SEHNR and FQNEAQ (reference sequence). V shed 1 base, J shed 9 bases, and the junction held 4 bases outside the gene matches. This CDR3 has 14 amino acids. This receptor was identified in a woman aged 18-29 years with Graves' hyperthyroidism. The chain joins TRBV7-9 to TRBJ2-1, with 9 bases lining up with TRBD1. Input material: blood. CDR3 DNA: TGTGCCAGCAGCTTAGGGACAGGGGTTGGTGAGCAGTTCTTC. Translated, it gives CASSLGTGVGEQFF.